One and the same sample provided the 12 T cell receptor beta chains below, sequenced in a study of CD8+CD57+ T cells in acquired aplastic anemia. Genomic DNA constituted the template upon which TCR beta VDJ and CDR3 profiling was performed. TCRdb reprocessed the reads via MiXCR and lists one record per CDR3 protein. Of about 210,000 distinct CDR3 sequences listed, 34% were seen once; the top ten hold around 1.1%. Sequencing was performed on sorted CD4+, CD8+, or CD8+CD57+ T cells (not recorded which) from PBMCs. The source of these receptors is a human donor in good health, serving as a control.

This clonotype was counted between two and nine times. The rearrangement links TRBV11-2 to TRBJ2-1; 10 positions match TRBD2. The CDR3 spans 18 residues. Germline V gene sequence: CDR1 SGHAT, CDR2 FQNNGV. Trimming took 0 bases from V and 7 from J; bases not matched to a gene: 12. In DNA, the CDR3 is TGTGCCAGCAGCTTAGATCGGGTTTTGAAGCGGGAGGGGAATGAGCAGTTCTTC. It yields the protein CASSLDRVLKREGNEQFF.

Only a few counts were recorded for this clonotype. This rearrangement joins TRBV4-1 to TRBJ1-4, with TRBD1 matching 10 bases. Germline values: CDR1 MGHRA, CDR2 YSYEKL. With 6 bases clipped from V and 5 bases from J, the junction kept 9 bases outside the gene matches. This CDR3 region has 16 residues. In DNA, the CDR3 is TGCGCCAGCAGTCGTGGACAGGGGGGAGGGAATGAAAAACTGTTTTTT. Protein product: CASSRGQGGGNEKLFF.

Regarding this clonotype: This sequence may be a read error, since a much larger clone differs from it by one base. V and J are TRBV11-3 and TRBJ2-7, with D tentatively TRBD1 (6 bases). The CDR3 length is 15 residues. Germline V CDR1 and CDR2: SGHNT, YENEEA. The CDR3 is CASSLSQGSSYERYF. In DNA, the CDR3 is TGTGCCAGCAGCTTAAGCCAGGGGAGCTCCTACGAGCGGTACTTC.

As for this clonotype: A much larger clonotype is one base distant, so this may be a read error. J is TRBJ2-7 and V is TRBV5-1; D assignment may be TRBD1 or TRBD2 (5 bases each). V lost 3 bases and J 4 bases, leaving 14 bases between the germline ends. The CDR3 loop spans 14 amino acids. The V gene's germline CDR1 is SGHRS and CDR2 YFSETQ. Written as DNA, the CDR3 is TGCGCCAGCAGCTGGGGACCCAACAGATACGAGCAGTACTTC. It encodes CASSWGPNRYEQYF.

The rearrangement links TRBV20-1 to TRBJ2-1, with TRBD2 matching 12 bases. The CDR3 spans 17 residues. In germline, CDR1 is DFQATT, CDR2 SNEGSKA (reference sequence). The ends lost 1 base at V and 2 bases at J; junction bases unmatched: 6. The CDR3 protein is CSARGLAGGLTYNEQFF. The CDR3 coding sequence is TGCAGTGCTAGAGGGCTAGCGGGGGGGCTCACCTACAATGAGCAGTTCTTC.

This clonotype was recorded many times. The chain combines TRBV11-2 with TRBJ2-7; D gene ambiguous. CDR1 SGHAT and CDR2 FQNNGV come from the germline V gene. Trimming removed 1 base from V and 8 bases from J, with 18 bases in between. The CDR3 runs 15 residues. The CDR3 DNA sequence: TGTGCCAGCAGCTTAGGGGGTGGCAGCCTTAAGAAGCAGTACTTC. As protein: CASSLGGGSLKKQYF.

In this sample, this clonotype turned up a few times. The chain couples TRBV5-1 to TRBJ1-1; D is unclear. CDR1 SGHRS and CDR2 YFSETQ come from the germline V gene. CDR3 length equals 14 residues. V lost 1 base to trimming and J lost 1 base, with 8 bases between them. CDR3 coding DNA: TGCGCCAGCAGCTTGATCTCTGGGAACACTGAAGCTTTCTTT. It encodes CASSLISGNTEAFF.

The chain is built from TRBV12-3 or TRBV12-4 and TRBJ1-3, with TRBD1 matching over 7 bases. The J segment lost 3 bases and the V segment lost 6 bases, leaving 5 bases of the junction unmatched. The CDR3 length is 14 residues. CDR3 bases: TGTGCCAGCAGACAGGGGTATATTGGAAACACCATATATTTT. The encoded protein is CASRQGYIGNTIYF.

The rearrangement links TRBV12-3 or TRBV12-4 to TRBJ2-1, with TRBD2 matching over 11 bases. V was pared by 4 bases and J by 5 bases, with 4 bases of the junction left unmatched. The CDR3 is 15 amino acids. In DNA, the CDR3 is TGTGCCAGCAGTTCGTCTAGCGGGGGGAACAATGAGCAGTTCTTC. This translates into CASSSSSGGNNEQFF.

In DNA, the CDR3 is TGTGCCAGCAGCTTTGAAGGTTTTTCAAGACAGGGCAAACCCTACGAGCAGTACTTC. Its protein is CASSFEGFSRQGKPYEQYF. This chain uses TRBV11-2 with TRBJ2-7, with 7 positions matching TRBD1. J gave up 2 bases and V 3 bases, and 19 bases lay outside the gene matches. The CDR3 sequence is 19 residues long. Germline CDR1 reads SGHAT; CDR2 reads FQNNGV.

A remark on this clonotype: A read error is possible here, since a much larger clone lies one base away. V usage is TRBV11-2 and J usage is TRBJ1-2, with 9 nucleotides matching TRBD1. The germline CDR1 and CDR2 sequences are SGHAT and FQNNGV. The length of the CDR3 is 16 residues. J was trimmed by 2 bases and V by 3 bases; bases with no gene match: 7. The CDR3 protein is CASSLRAGQGNYGYTF. DNA for the CDR3: TGTGCCAGCAGCTTGAGAGCGGGACAGGGAAACTATGGCTACACCTTC.

This clonotype was seen more than once but under ten times. Likely a read error: the CDR3 ends without its conserved phenylalanine or tryptophan. The chain carries TRBV19 and TRBJ1-1, with D uncertain. The CDR3 covers 14 residues. Germline assignment: CDR1 LNHDA and CDR2 SQIVND (reference sequence). Trimming pared 4 bases from V and 0 bases from J, leaving 9 bases between. The chain's CDR3 is CASSTVNLNTEAFS. The CDR3 coding sequence is TGTGCCAGTAGTACGGTCAACCTGAACACTGAAGCTTTCTCT.